Following are 6 T cell receptor beta chains from one sample sequenced in a study of blood T cells in healthy people across ages. Through a sample-barcoded 5' primer and a J-beta primer mix, a second PCR was run for 7 to 11 cycles. TCRdb analysed the 5' RACE reads with MiXCR anew, one entry per CDR3 protein. This table holds approximately 1.5 million distinct CDR3 sequences, 35% to 45% found once. The sequenced sample was blood. These receptor sequences come from a woman aged 18-30 years in good health.

The chain joins TRBV20-1 to TRBJ1-5; no definite D call. Germline V gives CDR1 DFQATT, CDR2 SNEGSKA (reference sequence). This CDR3 has 15 residues. The germline V and J ends were trimmed by 2 bases and 1 base, with 12 bases remaining between them. CDR3 sequence: CSARITGRSNQPQHF. The DNA of the CDR3 is TGCAGTGCTAGAATTACCGGGAGGAGCAATCAGCCCCAGCATTTT.

The rearrangement joins TRBV12-3 or TRBV12-4 to TRBJ2-3, with 7 bases lining up with TRBD2. This CDR3 comprises 18 residues. With 1 base clipped from V and 0 bases from J, the junction kept 10 bases outside the gene matches. This chain's CDR3 is CASSLGNGEGLSTDTQYF. The DNA for the CDR3 is TGTGCCAGCAGTTTAGGGAATGGGGAGGGGTTAAGCACAGATACGCAGTATTTT.

This clonotype was picked up many times. One end of the junction is discordant with germline, which a read error may explain. J is TRBJ2-5 and V is TRBV7-7, with D possibly matching TRBD2 (6 bases). Germline CDR1 SSHAT, CDR2 FNYEAQ (reference sequence). The CDR3 is 12 residues long. The CDR3 nucleotides read TGTGCTAGCAGCCAGGACGGGGGGACCCAGTACTTC. This translates into CASSQDGGTQYF.

The CDR3 region is CASGGFQETQYF. The CDR3, as DNA: TGCGCCAGCGGAGGATTCCAAGAGACCCAGTACTTC. The chain is built from TRBV5-1 and TRBJ2-5; a weak D match, TRBD2 (5 bases). Trimming took 7 bases from V and 1 from J, leaving 8 bases between them. The CDR3 consists of 12 residues. The germline gives CDR1 SGHRS, CDR2 YFSETQ.

This clonotype was observed a handful of times. The chain has TRBV5-1 and TRBJ1-2, with a weak D call TRBD1 (6 bases). CDR1 SGHRS and CDR2 YFSETQ come from the germline V gene. Trimming stripped 3 bases from V and 4 bases from J, with 13 bases between. The CDR3 is 14 residues long. CDR3 DNA sequence: TGCGCCAGCAGCTCCGCCGGGACACTCTATGGCTACACCTTC. Residues: CASSSAGTLYGYTF.

This clonotype occurred a few times. The chain employs TRBV12-3 or TRBV12-4 and TRBJ2-1, with D possibly being TRBD1 (6 bases). The length of the CDR3 is 17 residues. V dropped 4 bases and J dropped 0 bases, with 16 bases sitting between them. In nucleotides, the CDR3 is TGTGCCAGCAGTTCACGATACAGGGCCCCCTCCTACAATGAGCAGTTCTTC. As protein: CASSSRYRAPSYNEQFF.